This entry concerns a single T cell receptor (beta chain). Its matching antigen is unknown. A much larger clone differs by one base, so this may be a read error. In this CDR3 the conserved last residue, phenylalanine or tryptophan, is missing, so a read error is likely. The CDR3 totals 13 residues. The V and J ends lost 4 bases and 9 bases respectively, with 16 bases between them. CDR1 and CDR2 from the germline V gene are SNHLY and FYNNEI. Sequencing libraries for TCR beta were prepared with iRepertoire HTBI primers and Arm-PCR of CDR3 regions. TCRdb reprocessed the multiplex PCR reads with MiXCR, giving one entry per CDR3 protein. This sample has more than 300,000 distinct CDR3 sequences, with 15% to 20% found just once. As for time point: newly diagnosed GD, antithyroid drugs for less than 3 months. RNA extracted from PBMCs served as the sequencing template. The entry originates in a study of regulatory T cells in long-lasting Graves disease. Study background: Graves' patients, diagnosed recently, had received antithyroid drugs under 3 months.

Study-wide findings and caveats: Fewer public clonotypes were shared by new patients (about 940) than by persistent patients (roughly 2,500).

These sequences were also reported in another study, on T cells in Graves' hyperthyroidism and ophthalmopathy.

This clonotype originated in a woman between 18 and 29 years old with Graves disease. The sequencing used peripheral blood mononuclear cells (PBMCs), collected at new diagnosis, from a patient treated with antithyroid drugs. V and J are TRBV2 and TRBJ2-7; no reliable D call. CDR3 in DNA: TGTGCCAGCAGTGGTAGAGGTATACGAAGGCAGTACCTC. It encodes CASSGRGIRRQYL.